This T cell receptor (beta chain) comes out of a study of control samples from healthy donors and cancer patients. Sequenced by immunoSEQ multiplex PCR; TCRdb stores in-frame clones only, minus some. The sample consists of more than 150,000 clones, roughly 90% of them appearing once. Trimming took off 6 bases at V and 1 base at J, with 6 bases between the two ends. This CDR3 contains 13 residues. Germline CDR1 MNHNY, CDR2 SVGAGI (reference sequence). The sample was blood. This chain links TRBV6-6 with TRBJ2-2; D unclear. The TCR was taken from a woman in her twenties or thirties in good health. As DNA, the CDR3 is TGTGCCAGCAGCAAACAGAACACCGGGGAGCTGTTTTTT. Its protein is CASSKQNTGELFF.